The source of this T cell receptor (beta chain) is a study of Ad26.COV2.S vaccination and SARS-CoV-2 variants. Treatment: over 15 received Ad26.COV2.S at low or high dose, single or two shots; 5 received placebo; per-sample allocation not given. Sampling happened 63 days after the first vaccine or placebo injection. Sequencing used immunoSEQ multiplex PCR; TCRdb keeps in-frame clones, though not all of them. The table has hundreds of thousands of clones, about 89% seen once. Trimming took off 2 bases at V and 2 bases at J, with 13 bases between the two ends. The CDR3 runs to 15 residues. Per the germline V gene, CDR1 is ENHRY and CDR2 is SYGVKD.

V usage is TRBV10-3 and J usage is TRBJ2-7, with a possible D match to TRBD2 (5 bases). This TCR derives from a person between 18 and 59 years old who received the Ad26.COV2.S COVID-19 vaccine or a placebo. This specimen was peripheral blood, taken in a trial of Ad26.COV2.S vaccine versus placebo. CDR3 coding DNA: TGTGCCATCAGTGAGGGGGTAACCGGGACCTACGAGCAGTACTTC. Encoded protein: CAISEGVTGTYEQYF.